Listed here is a single T cell receptor beta chain. The antigen is not known. This sample is part of a study of vaccination and CD4 T cells after COVID-19. Study-wide points: Researchers looked at relatively few convalescent patients and had no early post-infection timepoints.

Treatment: roughly ten-day PBMC culture with coronavirus spike peptide pools or control peptides (ViraFEST assay). Antigen-specific T cells were expanded with peptide pools by ViraFEST, and TCRs were then sequenced. Two million PBMCs per well were cultured with about 10 IU/ml IL-2 and roughly 10 ug/ml peptide pools. The V end was cut by 3 bases, the J end by 3 bases, with 8 bases between. The CDR3 is 14 amino acids. The Oncomine TCR Beta short-read assay sequenced DNA from cultured CD4+ T cells. Via MiXCR, TCRdb re-called the PCR reads, giving one row per CDR3 protein. The sample lists around 17,000 distinct CDR3 sequences, approximately 57% occurring once.

The chain couples TRBV12-3 or TRBV12-4 to TRBJ2-2; D uncertain. The material sequenced was CD4+ T cells from blood, cultured in vitro. The receptor was isolated from a human donor who had recovered from COVID-19. The chain's CDR3 is CASSFRADTGELFF. The CDR3 nucleotides read TGTGCCAGCAGTTTCCGGGCCGACACCGGGGAGCTGTTTTTT.